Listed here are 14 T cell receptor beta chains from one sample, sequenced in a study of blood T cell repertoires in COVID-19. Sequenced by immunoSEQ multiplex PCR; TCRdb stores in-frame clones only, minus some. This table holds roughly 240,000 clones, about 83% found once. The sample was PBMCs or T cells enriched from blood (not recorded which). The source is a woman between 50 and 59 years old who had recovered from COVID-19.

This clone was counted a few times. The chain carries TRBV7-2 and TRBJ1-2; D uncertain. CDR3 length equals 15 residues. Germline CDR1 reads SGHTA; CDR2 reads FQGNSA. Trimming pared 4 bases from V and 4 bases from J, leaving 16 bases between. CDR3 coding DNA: TGTGCCAGCAGCTCGCGAACACTTGACATCTATGGCTACACCTTC. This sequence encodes CASSSRTLDIYGYTF. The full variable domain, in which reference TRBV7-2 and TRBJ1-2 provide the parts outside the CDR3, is GAGVSQSPSNKVTEKGKDVELRCDPISGHTALYWYRQSLGQGLEFLIYFQGNSAPDKSGLPSDRFSAERTGGSVSTLTIQRTQQEDSAVYLCASSSRTLDIYGYTFGSGTRLTVV.

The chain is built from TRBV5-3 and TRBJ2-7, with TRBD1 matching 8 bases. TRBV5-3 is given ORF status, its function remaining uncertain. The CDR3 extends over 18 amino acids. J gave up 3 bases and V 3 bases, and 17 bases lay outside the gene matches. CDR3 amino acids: CARSSLPKHRGRNYEQYF. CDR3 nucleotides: TGTGCCAGAAGCTCACTACCTAAACACAGGGGGAGAAACTACGAGCAGTACTTC.

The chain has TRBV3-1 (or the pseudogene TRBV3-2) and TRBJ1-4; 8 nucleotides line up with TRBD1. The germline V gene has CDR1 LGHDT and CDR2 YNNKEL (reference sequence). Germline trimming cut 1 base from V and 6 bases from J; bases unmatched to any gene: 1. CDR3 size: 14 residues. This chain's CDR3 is CASSQAGGDEKLFF. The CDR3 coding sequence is TGTGCCAGCAGCCAAGCAGGGGGCGATGAAAAACTGTTTTTT.

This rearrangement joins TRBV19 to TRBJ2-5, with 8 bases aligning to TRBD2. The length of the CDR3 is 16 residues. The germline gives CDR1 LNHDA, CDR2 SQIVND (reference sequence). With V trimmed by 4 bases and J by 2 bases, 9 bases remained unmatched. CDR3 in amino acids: CASSTSGTRGQETQYF. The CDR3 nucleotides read TGTGCCAGTAGTACCTCCGGGACTAGGGGACAAGAGACCCAGTACTTC.

The CDR3 DNA reads TGTGCCAGCAGCCCCACGGACGCGGGAGGGTTCAACGAGCAGTACTTC. Protein sequence: CASSPTDAGGFNEQYF. The rearrangement links TRBV7-3 to TRBJ2-7, with 9 nucleotides matching TRBD2. The V gene's germline CDR1 is SGHTA and CDR2 FQGTGA. The CDR3 runs to 16 residues. The trim removed 5 bases at V and 5 bases at J, leaving 13 bases unmatched.

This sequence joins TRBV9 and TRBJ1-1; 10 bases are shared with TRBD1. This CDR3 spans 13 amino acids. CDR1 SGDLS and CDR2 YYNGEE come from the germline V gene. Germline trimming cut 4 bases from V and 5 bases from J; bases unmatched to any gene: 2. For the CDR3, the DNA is TGTGCCAGCAGCCGGACAGGGGGTACTGAAGCTTTCTTT. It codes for CASSRTGGTEAFF.

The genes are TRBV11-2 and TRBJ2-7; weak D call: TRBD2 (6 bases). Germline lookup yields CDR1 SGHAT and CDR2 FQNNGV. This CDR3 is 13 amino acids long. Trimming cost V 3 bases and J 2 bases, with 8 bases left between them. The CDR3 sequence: CASSFGGAYEQYF. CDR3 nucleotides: TGTGCCAGCAGCTTCGGAGGGGCCTACGAGCAGTACTTC.

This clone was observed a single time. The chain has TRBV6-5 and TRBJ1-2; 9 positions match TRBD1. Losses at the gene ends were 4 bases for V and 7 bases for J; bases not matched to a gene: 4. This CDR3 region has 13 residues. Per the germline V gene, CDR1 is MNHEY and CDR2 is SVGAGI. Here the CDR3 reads CASSSTGGSGYTF. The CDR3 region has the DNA TGTGCCAGCAGTTCGACAGGGGGTAGTGGCTACACCTTC.

The CDR3 coding sequence is TGTGCCAGCAGGTGGGACAGGTACCAAGAGACCCAGTACTTC. Amino acid sequence: CASRWDRYQETQYF. This chain uses TRBV7-2 with TRBJ2-5; 8 positions agree with TRBD1. V lost 6 bases and J lost 0; bases outside the gene matches: 3. The CDR3 consists of 14 residues. CDR1 and CDR2 from the germline V gene are SGHTA and FQGNSA.

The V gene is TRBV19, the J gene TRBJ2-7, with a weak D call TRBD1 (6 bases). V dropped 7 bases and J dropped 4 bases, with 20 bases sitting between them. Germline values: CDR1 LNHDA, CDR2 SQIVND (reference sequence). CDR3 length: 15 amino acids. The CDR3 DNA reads TGTGCCAGTAAATACCGGGAACAGGGTGAATACGAGCAGTACTTC. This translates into CASKYREQGEYEQYF.

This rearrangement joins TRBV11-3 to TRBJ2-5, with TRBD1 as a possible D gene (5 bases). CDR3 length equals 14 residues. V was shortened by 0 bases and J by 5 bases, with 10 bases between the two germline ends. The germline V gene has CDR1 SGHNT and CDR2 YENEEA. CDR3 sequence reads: CASSLEEWGETQYF. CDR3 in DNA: TGTGCCAGCAGCTTAGAGGAGTGGGGCGAGACCCAGTACTTC.

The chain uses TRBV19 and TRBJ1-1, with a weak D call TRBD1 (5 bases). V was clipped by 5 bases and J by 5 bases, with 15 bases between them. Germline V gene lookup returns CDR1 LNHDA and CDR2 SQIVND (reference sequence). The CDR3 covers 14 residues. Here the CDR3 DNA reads TGTGCCAGTAGTGCCTGGGGGGGTCGGACTGAAGCTTTCTTT. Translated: CASSAWGGRTEAFF.

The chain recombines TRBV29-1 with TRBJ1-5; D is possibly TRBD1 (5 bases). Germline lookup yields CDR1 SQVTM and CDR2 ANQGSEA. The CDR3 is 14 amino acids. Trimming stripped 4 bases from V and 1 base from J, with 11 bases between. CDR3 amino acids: CSVVWGGSNQPQHF. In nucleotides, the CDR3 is TGCAGCGTTGTATGGGGGGGGAGCAATCAGCCCCAGCATTTT.

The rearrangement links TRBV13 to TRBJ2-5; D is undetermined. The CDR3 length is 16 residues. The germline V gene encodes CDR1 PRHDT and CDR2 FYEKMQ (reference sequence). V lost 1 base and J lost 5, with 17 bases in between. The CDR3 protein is CASSLVLGVPLETQYF. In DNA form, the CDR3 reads TGTGCCAGCAGCTTAGTACTTGGTGTTCCGTTGGAGACCCAGTACTTC. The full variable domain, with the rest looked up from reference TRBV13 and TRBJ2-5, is AAGVIQSPRHLIKEKRETATLKCYPIPRHDTVYWYQQGPGQDPQFLISFYEKMQSDKGSIPDRFSAQQFSDYHSELNMSSLELGDSALYFCASSLVLGVPLETQYFGPGTRLLVL.